Listed here are 24 T cell receptor beta chains from one sample, sequenced in a study of beta chain features in type 1 diabetes (dated by TCRdb to the late 2010s). Antigens for these TCRs are unknown. The investigation overall reported the following: In all four CD4+ subsets, TCRB CDR3 length was moderately but significantly shorter in type 1 diabetes patients.

Libraries were made using the immunoSEQ multiplex PCR assay. All of the isolated RNA was reverse transcribed with the High Capacity cDNA Reverse Transcription Kit, so expressed TCRB transcripts were sequenced. This immuneACCESS table, as held by TCRdb, lists in-frame sequences with V and J called but not all clones. Of the missing ones, under half trace to an unresolved V gene in checked studies; the others have no known cause. For this sample the table gives around 280,000 clones, of which around 16% were detected only once. The ten largest make up around 0.015% of the sample. The sequenced sample was naive CD4+ T cells from blood. The meaning of the sample's cell subset or site label: true naive CD4+ T cells. The receptors were gathered from a man between 18 and 29 years old with type 1 diabetes.

This clone was picked up a small number of times. The genes are TRBV30 and TRBJ2-7; D might be TRBD2 (6 bases). V was shortened by 2 bases and J by 3 bases, with 14 bases between the two germline ends. The CDR3 is 14 amino acids. From germline, CDR1 is GTSNPN and CDR2 SVGIG (reference sequence). The CDR3 spells CAWSLNAGYYEQYF. In nucleotides, the CDR3 is TGTGCCTGGAGTCTGAACGCGGGATACTACGAGCAGTACTTC.

The CDR3 region has the DNA TGTGCCAGCAGCCGGGGACTAGGCAACAATGAGCAGTTCTTC. The encoded protein is CASSRGLGNNEQFF. The chain employs TRBV5-4 and TRBJ2-1, with 8 bases matching TRBD2. The CDR3 is made up of 14 amino acids. V shed 4 bases and J 5 bases; nucleotides not matched to a gene: 5. Germline V gives CDR1 SGHNT, CDR2 YYREEE (reference sequence).

This clone appeared a few times. V is TRBV10-3 and J is TRBJ2-7; possibly TRBD1 for D (6 bases). The CDR3 runs 13 residues. V was pared by 4 bases and J by 2 bases, with 9 bases between. Germline V gives CDR1 ENHRY, CDR2 SYGVKD. Here the CDR3 reads CAISVDSTYEQYF. CDR3 nucleotide sequence: TGTGCCATCAGTGTGGACAGTACCTACGAGCAGTACTTC.

This chain uses TRBV7-2 with TRBJ2-1, with TRBD1 matching over 12 bases. From germline, CDR1 is SGHTA and CDR2 FQGNSA. There are 14 residues in the CDR3. V lost 0 bases to trimming and J lost 9 bases; unmatched junction nucleotides: 0. CDR3 coding DNA: TGTGCCAGCAGCTTAGCGGGACAGGGGGCTGAGCAGTTCTTC. Residues: CASSLAGQGAEQFF.

This rearrangement joins TRBV6-6 to TRBJ1-2; D perhaps matches TRBD1 (5 bases). CDR3 size: 15 residues. Germline lookup yields CDR1 MNHNY and CDR2 SVGAGI (reference sequence). With 0 bases removed from V and 1 base from J, the gap between germline ends came to 9 bases. This chain's CDR3 is CASSYSREDNYGYTF. The CDR3 bases are TGTGCCAGCAGTTACTCCAGGGAGGATAACTATGGCTACACCTTC.

This clone was seen a few times. The chain carries TRBV5-1 and TRBJ2-3; weak D call: TRBD2 (6 bases). Trimming pared 0 bases from V and 3 bases from J, leaving 8 bases between. Germline CDR1 and CDR2: SGHRS and YFSETQ. CDR3 size: 14 residues. In DNA form, the CDR3 reads TGCGCCAGCAGCTTGGACGGGAGAACAGATACGCAGTATTTT. Residues: CASSLDGRTDTQYF.

The chain has TRBV19 and TRBJ2-5; D not certain. The germline V gene has CDR1 LNHDA and CDR2 SQIVND (reference sequence). Trimming pared 6 bases from V and 2 bases from J, leaving 10 bases between. The CDR3 covers 13 residues. The CDR3 DNA sequence: TGTGCCAGTAGGCCTGCAGGTCAAGAGACCCAGTACTTC. Translating it yields CASRPAGQETQYF.

The gene calls are TRBV2 and TRBJ2-1; D is perhaps TRBD2 (7 bases). Trimming removed 6 bases from V and 0 bases from J, with 15 bases in between. This CDR3 region has 16 residues. CDR1 and CDR2 from the germline V gene are SNHLY and FYNNEI. CDR3 protein: CASSPRGANSYNEQFF. CDR3 nucleotide sequence: TGTGCCAGCAGCCCTCGGGGGGCTAACTCCTACAATGAGCAGTTCTTC.

V and J are TRBV7-9 and TRBJ2-1, with TRBD2 matching over 9 bases. Trimming at V came to 1 base and at J to 7 bases, leaving 8 bases not matched to a gene. The CDR3 consists of 16 residues. Germline values: CDR1 SEHNR, CDR2 FQNEAQ (reference sequence). The CDR3: CASSLGLADRGNEQFF. The CDR3 coding sequence is TGTGCCAGCAGCTTAGGACTAGCGGACCGAGGGAATGAGCAGTTCTTC. Combining the CDR3 with reference TRBV7-9 and TRBJ2-1 gives the whole variable domain DTGVSQNPRHKITKRGQNVTFRCDPISEHNRLYWYRQTLGQGPEFLTYFQNEAQLEKSRLLSDRFSAERPKGSFSTLEIQRTEQGDSAMYLCASSLGLADRGNEQFFGPGTRLTVL.

In regard to this clone: Additional DNA sequences in this sample encode the identical CDR3. This chain links TRBV15 with TRBJ1-4; 9 positions agree with TRBD1. The CDR3 has 14 amino acids. Germline V lookup: CDR1 LNHNV, CDR2 YYDKDF (reference sequence). The V and J ends lost 3 bases and 5 bases, in that order; junction bases with no gene match: 1. CDR3 amino acids: CATSRDRGNEKLFF. The CDR3 DNA reads as TGTGCCACCAGCAGGGACAGGGGAAATGAAAAACTGTTTTTT.

Regarding this clone: At the DNA level, this CDR3 is encoded by other sequences in the same sample as well. The V and J genes are TRBV5-1 and TRBJ2-5; 9 bases line up with TRBD1. The CDR3 loop spans 14 amino acids. Losses at the gene ends were 0 bases for V and 4 bases for J; bases not matched to a gene: 1. Germline CDR1 is SGHRS and CDR2 is YFSETQ. In DNA form, the CDR3 reads TGCGCCAGCAGCTTGGCGGGACAGGGAGAGACCCAGTACTTC. As protein: CASSLAGQGETQYF.

This clone was detected only a few times. The rearrangement links TRBV11-3 to TRBJ2-3; 8 bases are a match to TRBD1. The CDR3 has 14 residues. Germline CDR1 reads SGHNT; CDR2 reads YENEEA. V lost 5 bases, J lost 4 bases, and 5 bases stayed unmatched. Here the CDR3 reads CASSVGTGADTQYF. The CDR3 nucleotides read TGTGCCAGCAGCGTAGGGACAGGAGCAGATACGCAGTATTTT.

The rearrangement joins TRBV23-1 to TRBJ2-3, with D perhaps TRBD1 (6 bases). TRBV23-1 is noted as an ORF with a role that remains uncertain. Trimming shortened V by 6 bases and J by 3 bases, and 16 bases separated the two germline ends. CDR3 length: 15 residues. DNA for the CDR3: TGCGCCAGCAGAAAGCCGACAGGAAATACAGATACGCAGTATTTT. Translated, it gives CASRKPTGNTDTQYF.

The J gene is TRBJ2-5, the V gene TRBV5-4; D uncertain. The CDR3 consists of 17 residues. Germline lookup yields CDR1 SGHNT and CDR2 YYREEE (reference sequence). The germline V and J ends were trimmed by 0 bases and 2 bases, with 17 bases remaining between them. Written as DNA, the CDR3 is TGTGCCAGCAGCTTGGGTCGGTCGTCTATCGTACAAGAGACCCAGTACTTC. Translation gives CASSLGRSSIVQETQYF.

V is TRBV5-1 and J is TRBJ2-1; 9 bases fit TRBD2. After removal of 5 bases from V and 5 bases from J, the junction contained 8 bases not matched to a gene. Germline V lookup: CDR1 SGHRS, CDR2 YFSETQ. This CDR3 is built from 15 residues. CDR3 amino acids: CASRFPLAGNNEQFF. The DNA of the CDR3 is TGCGCCAGCAGATTCCCGCTAGCGGGGAACAATGAGCAGTTCTTC.

The rearrangement joins TRBV5-4 to TRBJ2-6; no firm D call. From germline, CDR1 is SGHNT and CDR2 YYREEE (reference sequence). V was pared by 3 bases and J by 0 bases, with 7 bases between. This CDR3 is 15 amino acids long. In nucleotides, the CDR3 is TGTGCCAGCAGCTCCAGTGTCTCTGGGGCCAACGTCCTGACTTTC. This gives the protein CASSSSVSGANVLTF. Combining the CDR3 with reference TRBV5-4 and TRBJ2-6 gives the whole variable domain ETGVTQSPTHLIKTRGQQVTLRCSSQSGHNTVSWYQQALGQGPQFIFQYYREEENGRGNFPPRFSGLQFPNYSSELNVNALELDDSALYLCASSSSVSGANVLTFGAGSRLTVL.

This clone has just a few counts. J is TRBJ1-2 and V is TRBV19; 7 bases match TRBD1. The CDR3 loop spans 14 amino acids. The germline V gene encodes CDR1 LNHDA and CDR2 SQIVND (reference sequence). The ends lost 7 bases at V and 8 bases at J; junction bases unmatched: 13. Here the CDR3 reads CASTATGAMGGYTF. The DNA for the CDR3 is TGTGCCAGTACCGCAACAGGGGCCATGGGAGGCTACACCTTC. Variable domain in full (rest from reference TRBV19 and TRBJ1-2): DGGITQSPKYLFRKEGQNVTLSCEQNLNHDAMYWYRQDPGQGLRLIYYSQIVNDFQKGDIAEGYSVSREKKESFPLTVTSAQKNPTAFYLCASTATGAMGGYTFGSGTRLTVV.

This clone was recorded a few times. The genes are TRBV18 and TRBJ1-2; D not resolved. Per germline, CDR1 KGHSH and CDR2 LQKENI. Trimming removed 2 bases from V and 2 bases from J, with 12 bases in between. CDR3 length: 15 amino acids. The CDR3 spells CASSPIRQPNYGYTF. In DNA form, the CDR3 reads TGTGCCAGCTCACCAATCCGACAACCCAACTATGGCTACACCTTC.

Comments on this clone: The junction departs from germline at one end; a sequencing error may be responsible. The chain has TRBV4-3 and TRBJ2-7; TRBD2 might be the D (6 bases). The CDR3 consists of 18 residues. CDR1 and CDR2 (germline): LGHNA, YSLEER. The chain's CDR3 is CAGSRRVASEAVSYEQYF. The CDR3 bases are TGCGCCGGCAGCAGACGGGTCGCTAGCGAGGCTGTATCCTACGAGCAGTACTTC.

The chain links TRBV5-4 to TRBJ2-1, with TRBD2 identical over 9 bases. Germline V lookup: CDR1 SGHNT, CDR2 YYREEE (reference sequence). The length of the CDR3 is 15 residues. V gave up 0 bases and J gave up 9 bases; unmatched junction bases: 7. CDR3 nucleotides: TGTGCCAGCAGCTTGGAAGTAGCGGGAGTGGGTGAGCAGTTCTTC. It translates to CASSLEVAGVGEQFF.

This clone was seen many times. The same CDR3 is also encoded by other DNA sequences in this sample. This chain joins TRBV7-9 and TRBJ2-5; D not resolved. V was clipped by 8 bases and J by 5 bases, with 6 bases between them. Per the germline V gene, CDR1 is SEHNR and CDR2 is FQNEAQ (reference sequence). This CDR3 comprises 10 residues. The CDR3 DNA is TGTGCCAGCGCCGAGGAGACCCAGTACTTC. It specifies CASAEETQYF. Variable domain in full (rest from reference TRBV7-9 and TRBJ2-5): DTGVSQNPRHKITKRGQNVTFRCDPISEHNRLYWYRQTLGQGPEFLTYFQNEAQLEKSRLLSDRFSAERPKGSFSTLEIQRTEQGDSAMYLCASAEETQYFGPGTRLLVL.

CDR3 sequence reads: CASSYGPVQETQYF. DNA of the CDR3: TGTGCCAGCAGTTACGGGCCAGTCCAAGAGACCCAGTACTTC. The chain is built from TRBV6-5 and TRBJ2-5; the D is unclear. Looked up from germline, CDR1 is MNHEY and CDR2 is SVGAGI. The V end lost 2 bases, the J end lost 1 base, and 8 bases lay between the germline ends. CDR3 size: 14 residues.

The sample holds a few counts of this clone. V usage is TRBV28 and J usage is TRBJ2-7; 11 bases are shared with TRBD2. Germline CDR1 and CDR2: MDHEN and SYDVKM. Germline trimming cut 3 bases from V and 5 bases from J; bases unmatched to any gene: 9. The CDR3 spans 16 residues. The DNA for the CDR3 is TGTGCCAGCAGTTTGACACCGGCGACTAGCGGGAACGAGCAGTACTTC. Translation: CASSLTPATSGNEQYF.

V and J are TRBV9 and TRBJ1-3, with D perhaps matching TRBD1 (5 bases). Germline CDR1 reads SGDLS; CDR2 reads YYNGEE. The CDR3 has 19 amino acids. With 0 bases removed from V and 1 base from J, the gap between germline ends came to 20 bases. Written as DNA, the CDR3 is TGTGCCAGCAGCGTAGGATACAGGAATCGGCCGCCATCTGGAAACACCATATATTTT. Translating gives CASSVGYRNRPPSGNTIYF.